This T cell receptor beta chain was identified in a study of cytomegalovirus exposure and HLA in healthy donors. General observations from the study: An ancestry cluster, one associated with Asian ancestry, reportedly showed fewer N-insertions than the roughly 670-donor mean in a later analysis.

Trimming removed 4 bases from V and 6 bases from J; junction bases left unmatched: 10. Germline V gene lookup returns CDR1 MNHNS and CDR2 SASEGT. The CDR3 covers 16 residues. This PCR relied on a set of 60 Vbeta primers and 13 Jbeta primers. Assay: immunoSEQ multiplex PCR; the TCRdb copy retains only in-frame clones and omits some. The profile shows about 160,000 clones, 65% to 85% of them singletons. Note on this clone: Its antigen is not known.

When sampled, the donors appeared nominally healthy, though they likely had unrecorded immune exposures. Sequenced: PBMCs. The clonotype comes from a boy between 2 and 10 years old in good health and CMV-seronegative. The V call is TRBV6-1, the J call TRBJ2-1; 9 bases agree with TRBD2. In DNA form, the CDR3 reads TGTGCCAGCAGTGGCATACCGGGACTAGCTGGCAATGAGCAGTTCTTC. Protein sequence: CASSGIPGLAGNEQFF.